Below, 24 T cell receptor beta chains from the same sample are listed, as sequenced in a study of CD4 and CD8 cells across lung adenocarcinoma regions. One entry per CDR3 protein results from TCRdb running MiXCR on the PCR reads. The table has more than 6,000 distinct CDR3 sequences, over 50% seen once; the top ten hold roughly 24%. The material sequenced was CD4+ T cells from the center of a lung tumor. The receptor source for this set is a female donor with lung adenocarcinoma. The CD4 and CD8 labels of this study may be unreliable.

In this sample, this clonotype turned up many times. The CDR3 spells CASSQDLQSPNYGYTF. In DNA, the CDR3 is TGCGCCAGCAGCCAAGATTTGCAGTCTCCTAACTATGGCTACACCTTC. The chain joins TRBV4-3 to TRBJ1-2; D ambiguous. V shed 0 bases and J shed 0 bases, with 11 bases lying between them. CDR1 is LGHNA, CDR2 YSLEER, per germline. This CDR3 comprises 16 residues.

This clonotype appeared a few times. For the CDR3, the DNA is TGTGCCAGCAGTTCGAACAGGGGGCACGATACCCAAGAGACCCAGTACTTC. Amino acids: CASSSNRGHDTQETQYF. V usage is TRBV25-1 and J usage is TRBJ2-5; TRBD1 matches 9 bases. This CDR3 contains 17 residues. Germline CDR1 MGHDK, CDR2 SYGVNS. V gave up 5 bases and J gave up 1 base; unmatched junction bases: 11.

This clonotype qualifies as large. The chain is built from TRBV27 and TRBJ2-3; no clear D. Trimming took 2 bases from V and 0 from J, leaving 12 bases between them. CDR1 is MNHEY, CDR2 SMNVEV, per germline (reference sequence). The CDR3 is 16 amino acids. The CDR3 DNA reads as TGTGCCAGCAGTTTAAATCCTATGGGTAGCACAGATACGCAGTATTTT. It specifies CASSLNPMGSTDTQYF.

The chain employs TRBV4-2 and TRBJ2-1; TRBD2 matches at 8 bases. V dropped 4 bases and J dropped 5; count of bases not matched to a gene: 7. CDR3 size: 15 residues. Germline V gene data show CDR1 as LGHNA and CDR2 as YNFKEQ. DNA for the CDR3: TGTGCCAGCAGCCCAAGCGGGAGTTCCAACAATGAGCAGTTCTTC. This gives the protein CASSPSGSSNNEQFF.

This chain connects TRBV6-5 to TRBJ1-1; the D is unclear. CDR1 is MNHEY and CDR2 is SVGAGI in the germline V gene. This CDR3 spans 13 amino acids. V lost 3 bases and J 5 bases, leaving 10 bases between the germline ends. CDR3 coding DNA: TGTGCCAGCAGTTATGGAGAGGGAACTGAAGCTTTCTTT. Protein: CASSYGEGTEAFF.

The V and J genes are TRBV6-1 and TRBJ2-1, with TRBD2 as a possible D gene (6 bases). The CDR3 contains 14 residues. Germline loops: CDR1 MNHNS, CDR2 SASEGT. Trimming pared 3 bases from V and 5 bases from J, leaving 11 bases between. The chain's CDR3 is CASSDGTPHNEQFF. DNA for the CDR3: TGTGCCAGCAGTGACGGGACTCCGCACAATGAGCAGTTCTTC.

DNA for the CDR3: TGTGCCAGCAGCTTAGGGGCCGTAGTAGAGCAGTTCTTC. Its translation: CASSLGAVVEQFF. The V call is TRBV7-2, the J call TRBJ2-1; D is unclear. V lost 1 base, J lost 10 bases, and 11 bases lay in between. The CDR3 sequence is 13 residues long. CDR1 SGHTA and CDR2 FQGNSA come from the germline V gene. Together with reference TRBV7-2 and TRBJ2-1, the CDR3 gives the full variable domain: GAGVSQSPSNKVTEKGKDVELRCDPISGHTALYWYRQSLGQGLEFLIYFQGNSAPDKSGLPSDRFSAERTGGSVSTLTIQRTQQEDSAVYLCASSLGAVVEQFFGPGTRLTVL.

This chain uses TRBV25-1 with TRBJ2-6, with D hard to call. The CDR3 is made up of 13 amino acids. The germline gives CDR1 MGHDK, CDR2 SYGVNS. With 6 bases removed from V and 3 bases from J, the gap between germline ends came to 6 bases. CDR3 nucleotide sequence: TGTGCCAGCAGAGGTGATGGGGCCAACGTCCTGACTTTC. This sequence encodes CASRGDGANVLTF.

Concerning this clonotype itself: Sequence at one end of the junction differs from germline and may be a read error. The rearrangement links TRBV10-3 to TRBJ2-3; TRBD1 aligns across 7 bases. This CDR3 spans 14 amino acids. Germline-derived CDR1 and CDR2 are ENHRY and SYGVKD. CDR3 protein: CGIRGTGDTDMQYF. Here the CDR3 DNA reads TGTGGCATCAGGGGGACGGGCGACACAGACATGCAGTATTTT.

The genes are TRBV6-1 and TRBJ1-5, with no clear D. Trimming stripped 6 bases from V and 3 bases from J, with 9 bases between. The CDR3 is made up of 13 amino acids. CDR1 and CDR2 from the germline V gene are MNHNS and SASEGT. This CDR3 reads CASRVDANQPQHF. The CDR3, as DNA: TGTGCCAGCAGGGTAGATGCCAATCAGCCCCAGCATTTT.

V and J are TRBV6-1 and TRBJ2-1, with a weak D call TRBD2 (7 bases). There are 16 residues in the CDR3. Germline V lookup: CDR1 MNHNS, CDR2 SASEGT. Trimming pared 0 bases from V and 0 bases from J, leaving 9 bases between. The chain's CDR3 is CASSEAGGGSYNEQFF. In DNA form, the CDR3 reads TGTGCCAGCAGTGAAGCGGGAGGGGGCTCCTACAATGAGCAGTTCTTC.

Concerning this clonotype: Compared with germline, one end of the junction differs, possibly owing to a read error. The J gene is TRBJ2-3, the V gene TRBV6-1, with D hard to call. The CDR3 spans 13 residues. The germline V gene encodes CDR1 MNHNS and CDR2 SASEGT. The CDR3 reads CASSDLSTDAQFF. CDR3 DNA sequence: TGTGCCAGCAGTGATCTGAGCACCGATGCGCAGTTTTTT.

This rearrangement joins TRBV7-2 to TRBJ2-1; D is uncertain. The DNA end is more similar to TRBJ2-5, so the J call may be wrong. Germline V gene lookup returns CDR1 SGHTA and CDR2 FQGNSA. The CDR3 is 13 residues long. Here the CDR3 DNA reads TGTGCCAGCAGCTTAGAGTCTCGTCAGACCCAGTACTTC. Translated, it gives CASSLESRQTQYF.

V gene TRBV27 combines with J gene TRBJ2-3; D is ambiguous. The CDR3 sequence is 12 residues long. Germline V gene data show CDR1 as MNHEY and CDR2 as SMNVEV (reference sequence). Deletions cut 4 bases from V and 2 bases from J, with 4 bases between. The CDR3, as DNA: TGTGCCAGCAGTTCCTACACAGATACGCAGTATTTT. Encoded protein: CASSSYTDTQYF.

The table lists this clonotype with a few counts. V and J are TRBV6-1 and TRBJ2-7; D is unclear. The CDR3 length is 14 residues. Trimming removed 2 bases from V and 6 bases from J, with 14 bases in between. Germline loops: CDR1 MNHNS, CDR2 SASEGT. The CDR3 protein is CASSERVGIAEQYF. Here the CDR3 DNA reads TGTGCCAGCAGTGAAAGGGTGGGAATAGCCGAGCAGTACTTC.

The chain uses TRBV12-3 or TRBV12-4 and TRBJ1-4; D unclear. Between the trimmed V and J ends, which lost 4 bases and 7 bases, there was a span of 13 bases. The CDR3 extends over 14 amino acids. CDR3 in DNA: TGTGCCAGCAGTTCCCGGCTTAAGGGTGAAAAACTGTTTTTT. Encoded protein: CASSSRLKGEKLFF.

The chain uses TRBV27 and TRBJ2-5; D could derive from TRBD1 or TRBD2 (6 bases each). CDR1 MNHEY and CDR2 SMNVEV come from the germline V gene (reference sequence). This CDR3 spans 15 amino acids. Trimming removed 11 bases at V and 4 bases at J, with 23 bases between. CDR3: CAAGNGGGERETQYF. The DNA for the CDR3 is TGTGCCGCGGGGAACGGGGGCGGGGAACGAGAGACCCAGTACTTC.

With regard to this clonotype: At one end the junction does not follow the germline gene, possibly because of a read error. The V call is TRBV27, the J call TRBJ2-4; D is perhaps TRBD1 or TRBD2 (6 bases each). CDR1 is MNHEY, CDR2 SMNVEV, per germline (reference sequence). The CDR3 contains 15 residues. The CDR3 loop reads CAAGNGGGDRDIQYF. In DNA, the CDR3 is TGTGCCGCGGGCAACGGGGGCGGGGACCGAGACATCCAGTACTTC.

Of note for this clonotype: A read error may produce the germline difference seen at one junction end. The chain recombines TRBV12-3 or TRBV12-4 with TRBJ2-3; D gene uncertain. TRBJ2-5 matches the DNA end more closely, so the J call is doubtful. The CDR3 runs to 13 residues. CDR3 region: CASSASGQDTQYF. The CDR3 nucleotides read TGTGCCAGCAGCGCCTCAGGCCAAGATACCCAGTACTTC.

The rearrangement links TRBV10-3 to TRBJ2-1, with 10 positions matching TRBD2. Judging by the DNA end, TRBJ2-7 fits better; the J call may be wrong. Germline-derived CDR1 and CDR2 are ENHRY and SYGVKD. The CDR3 is 18 residues long. In DNA form, the CDR3 reads TGTGCCATCAGTGAGTCGGAGGGACTAGCGAGGAAAGCGGGTGAGCAGTACTTC. Its protein product is CAISESEGLARKAGEQYF.

By proportion, this clonotype is large. The chain recombines TRBV27 with TRBJ2-5, with 13 positions matching TRBD2. The end of the DNA is better explained by TRBJ2-7, so the J call may be wrong. Germline V gives CDR1 MNHEY, CDR2 SMNVEV (reference sequence). The CDR3 sequence is 15 residues long. The CDR3 sequence is CASSRRLAGGDEQYF. CDR3 DNA: TGTGCCAGCAGTCGGCGACTAGCGGGAGGAGACGAGCAGTACTTC.

This clonotype was picked up one time. J is TRBJ1-1 and V is TRBV7-2; the D is unclear. From germline, CDR1 is SGHTA and CDR2 FQGNSA. The CDR3 is made up of 12 amino acids. V was pared by 5 bases and J by 9 bases, with 13 bases between. DNA for the CDR3: TGTGCCAGCAGCACTAGGACGGACCAAGCTTTCTTT. It is translated as CASSTRTDQAFF.

This clonotype qualifies as large. CDR3 sequence: CASSLQAGANEQFF. The CDR3 DNA follows: TGTGCCAGCAGCTTACAAGCGGGCGCCAATGAGCAGTTCTTC. The rearrangement links TRBV7-2 to TRBJ2-1, with D maybe TRBD2 (6 bases). Germline V gene lookup returns CDR1 SGHTA and CDR2 FQGNSA. The length of the CDR3 is 14 residues. V was cut by 2 bases and J by 6 bases, with 11 bases left in between. Filled out from reference TRBV7-2 and TRBJ2-1, the complete variable domain reads GAGVSQSPSNKVTEKGKDVELRCDPISGHTALYWYRQSLGQGLEFLIYFQGNSAPDKSGLPSDRFSAERTGGSVSTLTIQRTQQEDSAVYLCASSLQAGANEQFFGPGTRLTVL.

The chain employs TRBV27 and TRBJ2-1; D gene ambiguous. Between the trimmed V and J ends, which lost 6 bases and 6 bases, there was a span of 12 bases. CDR1 MNHEY and CDR2 SMNVEV come from the germline V gene (reference sequence). The CDR3 extends over 13 amino acids. The CDR3 DNA reads as TGTGCCAGCAGCCGTAGCCTAGTCAATGAGCAGTTCTTC. Translation: CASSRSLVNEQFF.